This T cell receptor (beta chain) was documented in a study of T cell repertoires in cytomegalovirus infection. Overall study: CMV epitopes used comprised recently identified HLA-C-restricted ones and well-studied HLA-B-restricted ones.

TCRdb re-analysed the reads in MiXCR, keeping a single row per CDR3 protein. The sample holds 200,000 to 250,000 distinct CDR3 sequences; around two fifths are singletons and the top ten take roughly three fifths. As to this clonotype: What it binds is not known.

The CDR3 has 12 amino acids. Looked up from germline, CDR1 is LNHDA and CDR2 is SQIVND (reference sequence). The V gene end was trimmed by 6 bases and the J gene end by 9 bases; junction bases not matched to a gene: 2. This sequence originates from a human donor in good health (CMV status not recorded). Some clones in this sample may be carry-over from other donors' samples. This rearrangement joins TRBV19 to TRBJ2-1; 10 bases map to TRBD2. Specimen: CD8+ T cells from cultured PBMCs, collected from culture after CMV antigen stimulation. The CDR3 nucleotides are TGTGCCAGTAGAGGACTAGCGGTTGAGCAGTTCTTC. This encodes CASRGLAVEQFF.